The T cell receptor beta chain under discussion was sequenced for a study of blood T cell repertoires in COVID-19 (dated by TCRdb to about 2020). Study-wide context: Collaborator samples came from the United States, Italy and Spain and covered acute and convalescent phases of COVID-19. The material from the prospective study consisted of cDNA or gDNA derived from T cells, B-cell-depleted T cells, or PBMCs. The dataset comprised deeply sampled blood TCRbeta repertoires from subjects exposed to, actively infected with, or recovered from COVID-19. A freely available public database, intended as a resource for researchers studying the immune response to SARS-CoV-2, is where the repertoires were released. Samples came from the ongoing ImmuneRACE study (first 160 participants) plus 1,254 subjects from 6 global collaborators. Sample metadata almost always included a de-identified subject ID, COVID-19 status, age in years and sex. Where HLA class I and class II types were available, the types were taken from metadata supplied by the sample provider, not from assay-based typing.

TCRbeta CDR3 regions were amplified from genomic DNA by means of the immunoSEQ Assay, a bias-controlled multiplex PCR. On the authors' methods: The number of nucleated cells in each sample was estimated from the amplification of reference gene primers within the assay. To quantify the absolute abundance of each unique TCRbeta CDR3 rearrangement, sequence reads were collapsed and filtered. For each sample, productive Simpson clonality was calculated by taking the square root of Simpson's diversity index across productive rearrangements. Not all clones reach the TCRdb copy of this immuneACCESS table, which keeps in-frame sequences only. Checked studies attribute under half of the gap to unresolved V genes and leave the rest unexplained. That table gives V, J and clone size, and the DNA gave D and trimming. The sample yields about 34,000 clones; approximately 91% were counted once. The ten largest account for approximately 13% of the sample.

Collaborating institutions collected whole blood in K2EDTA tubes following their own protocols. For TCRbeta analysis, collaborators shipped samples as frozen whole blood, isolated PBMCs, or DNA extracted from either of those sample types. The paper's findings and limits, for the study overall: The quantity of clinical and demographic metadata differed by source and by participant and was supplied without curation.

Concerning this clone: No antigen is known for it. Per-base quality was not reported, and no clone a single base away is much larger than it.

Sequences SGHRS (CDR1) and YFSETQ (CDR2) are obtained from the germline V gene. The germline V and J ends show losses of 0 bases and 8 bases respectively, and no gene match explains 3 bases of the junction. The CDR3, cysteine through phenylalanine, is 15 amino acids long. The only DNA kept is the CDR3, 45 bases in frame from the first base. Sequencing input: peripheral blood. The V gene is TRBV5-1 and the J gene is TRBJ1-6; TRBD1 aligns with 9 central bases. The receptor was isolated from a man between 65 and 85 years old with active COVID-19. The CDR3 here reads CASSLEGQGYSPLHF. The DNA reads as follows: TGCGCCAGCAGCTTGGAGGGACAGGGTTATTCACCCCTCCACTTT.